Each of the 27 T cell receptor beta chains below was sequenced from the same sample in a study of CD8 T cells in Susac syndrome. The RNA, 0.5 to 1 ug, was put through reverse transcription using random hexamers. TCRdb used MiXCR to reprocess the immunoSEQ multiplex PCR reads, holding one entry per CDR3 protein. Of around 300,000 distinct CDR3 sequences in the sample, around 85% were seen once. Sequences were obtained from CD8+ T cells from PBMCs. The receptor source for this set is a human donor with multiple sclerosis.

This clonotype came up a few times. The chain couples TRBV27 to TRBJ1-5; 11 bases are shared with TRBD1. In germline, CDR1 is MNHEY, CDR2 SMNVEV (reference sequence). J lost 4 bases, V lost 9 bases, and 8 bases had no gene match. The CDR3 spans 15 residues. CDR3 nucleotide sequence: TGTGCCAGTAGCCCCGGGACAGGGGGAAATCAGCCCCAGCATTTT. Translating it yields CASSPGTGGNQPQHF.

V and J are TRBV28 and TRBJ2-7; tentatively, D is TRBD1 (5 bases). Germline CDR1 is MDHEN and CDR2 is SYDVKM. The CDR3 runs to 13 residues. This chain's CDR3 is CAAADIPSYEQYF. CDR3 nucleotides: TGTGCGGCGGCGGACATCCCCTCCTACGAGCAGTACTTC.

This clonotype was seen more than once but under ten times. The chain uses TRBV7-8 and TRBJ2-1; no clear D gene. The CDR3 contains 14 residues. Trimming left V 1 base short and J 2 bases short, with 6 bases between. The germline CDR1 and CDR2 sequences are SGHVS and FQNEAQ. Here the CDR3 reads CASSLGPAYNEQFF. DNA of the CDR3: TGTGCCAGCAGCTTAGGACCCGCCTACAATGAGCAGTTCTTC.

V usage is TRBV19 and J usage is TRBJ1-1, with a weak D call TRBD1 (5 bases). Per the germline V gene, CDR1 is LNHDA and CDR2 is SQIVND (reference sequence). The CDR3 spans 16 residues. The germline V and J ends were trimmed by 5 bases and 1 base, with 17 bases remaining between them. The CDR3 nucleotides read TGTGCCAGTAGTCCCGAACCGGGACGGTGGAACACTGAAGCTTTCTTT. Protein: CASSPEPGRWNTEAFF.

The DNA for the CDR3 is TGTGCCAGCAGTTACACTGGGGATACGCAGTATTTT. This codes for CASSYTGDTQYF. The chain combines TRBV6-5 with TRBJ2-3; no firm D call. CDR3 size: 12 residues. CDR1 and CDR2 from the germline V gene are MNHEY and SVGAGI. V lost 2 bases to trimming and J lost 6 bases, with 6 bases between them.

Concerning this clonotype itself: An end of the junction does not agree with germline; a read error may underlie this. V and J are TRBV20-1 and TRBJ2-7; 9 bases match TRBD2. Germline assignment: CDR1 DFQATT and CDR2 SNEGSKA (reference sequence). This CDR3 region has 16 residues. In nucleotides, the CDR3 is TGCAGTGCCAGAGCTATGACTAGCGGAGGCTCCTACGAGCAGTACTTC. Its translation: CSARAMTSGGSYEQYF.

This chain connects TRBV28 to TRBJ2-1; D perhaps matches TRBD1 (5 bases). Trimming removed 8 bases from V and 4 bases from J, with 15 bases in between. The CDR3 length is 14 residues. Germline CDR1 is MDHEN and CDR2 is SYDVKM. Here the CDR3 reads CASSPMGPYNEQFF. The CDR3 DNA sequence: TGTGCCAGCTCCCCAATGGGGCCTTACAATGAGCAGTTCTTC.

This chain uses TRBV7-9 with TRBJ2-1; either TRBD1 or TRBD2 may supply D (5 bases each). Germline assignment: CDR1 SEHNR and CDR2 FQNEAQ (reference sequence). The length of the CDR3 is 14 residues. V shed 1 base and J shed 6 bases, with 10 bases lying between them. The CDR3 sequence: CASSLVTGPNEQFF. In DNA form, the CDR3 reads TGTGCCAGCAGCTTAGTGACGGGACCCAATGAGCAGTTCTTC. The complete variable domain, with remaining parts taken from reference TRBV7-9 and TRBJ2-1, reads DTGVSQNPRHKITKRGQNVTFRCDPISEHNRLYWYRQTLGQGPEFLTYFQNEAQLEKSRLLSDRFSAERPKGSFSTLEIQRTEQGDSAMYLCASSLVTGPNEQFFGPGTRLTVL.

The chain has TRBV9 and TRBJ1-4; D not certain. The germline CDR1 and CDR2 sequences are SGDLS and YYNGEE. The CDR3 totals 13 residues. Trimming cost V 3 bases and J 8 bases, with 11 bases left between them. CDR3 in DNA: TGTGCCAGCAGCGGAGGCCAGGAAGAAAAACTGTTTTTT. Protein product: CASSGGQEEKLFF.

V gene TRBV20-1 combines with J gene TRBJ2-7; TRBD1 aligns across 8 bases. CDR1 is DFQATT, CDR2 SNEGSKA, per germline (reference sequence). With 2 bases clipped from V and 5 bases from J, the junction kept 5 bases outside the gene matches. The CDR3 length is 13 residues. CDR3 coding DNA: TGCAGTGCTAGATCCCTCAGGGGGCACGAGCAGTACTTC. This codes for CSARSLRGHEQYF.

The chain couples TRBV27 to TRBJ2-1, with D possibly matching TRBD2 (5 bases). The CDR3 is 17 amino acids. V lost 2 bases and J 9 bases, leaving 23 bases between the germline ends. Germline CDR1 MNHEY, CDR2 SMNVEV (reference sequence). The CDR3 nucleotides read TGTGCCAGCAGTTTAGTCCCGGGTTTCGGAGGCTTGGGTGAGCAGTTCTTC. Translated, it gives CASSLVPGFGGLGEQFF.

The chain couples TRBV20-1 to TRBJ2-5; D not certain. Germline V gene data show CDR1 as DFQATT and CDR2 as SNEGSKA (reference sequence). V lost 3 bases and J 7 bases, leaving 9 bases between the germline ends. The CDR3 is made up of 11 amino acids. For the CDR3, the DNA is TGCAGTGCTAGGATCCCGGGGACCCAGTACTTC. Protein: CSARIPGTQYF.

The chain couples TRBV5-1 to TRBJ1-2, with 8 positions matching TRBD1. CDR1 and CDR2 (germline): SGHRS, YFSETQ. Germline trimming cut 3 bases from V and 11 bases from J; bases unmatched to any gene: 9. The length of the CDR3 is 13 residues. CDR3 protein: CASSYHFNRGYTF. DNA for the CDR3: TGCGCCAGCAGCTACCACTTCAACAGGGGGTACACCTTC.

DNA of the CDR3: TGTGCCAGCAGCGTAGTTGCGGAAAAGAATGAGCAGTTCTTC. This encodes CASSVVAEKNEQFF. This chain connects TRBV9 to TRBJ2-1; D not resolved. The germline V gene has CDR1 SGDLS and CDR2 YYNGEE. The V end lost 0 bases, the J end lost 7 bases, and 11 bases lay between the germline ends. The CDR3 sequence is 14 residues long.

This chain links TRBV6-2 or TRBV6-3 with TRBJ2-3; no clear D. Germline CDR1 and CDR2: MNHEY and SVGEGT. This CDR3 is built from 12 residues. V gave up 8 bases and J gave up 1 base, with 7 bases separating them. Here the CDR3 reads CASDQGTDTQYF. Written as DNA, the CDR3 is TGTGCCAGCGACCAGGGCACAGATACGCAGTATTTT.

CDR3 sequence reads: CASSLWGLNTEAFF. DNA for the CDR3: TGCGCCAGCAGCTTGTGGGGGCTGAACACTGAAGCTTTCTTT. The J gene is TRBJ1-1, the V gene TRBV5-1, with D perhaps matching TRBD1 (6 bases). Germline V gives CDR1 SGHRS, CDR2 YFSETQ. This CDR3 region has 14 residues. With 1 base removed from V and 0 bases from J, the gap between germline ends came to 7 bases. Using reference TRBV5-1 and TRBJ1-1 for the parts outside the CDR3, the full variable domain is KAGVTQTPRYLIKTRGQQVTLSCSPISGHRSVSWYQQTPGQGLQFLFEYFSETQRNKGNFPGRFSGRQFSNSRSEMNVSTLELGDSALYLCASSLWGLNTEAFFGQGTRLTVV.

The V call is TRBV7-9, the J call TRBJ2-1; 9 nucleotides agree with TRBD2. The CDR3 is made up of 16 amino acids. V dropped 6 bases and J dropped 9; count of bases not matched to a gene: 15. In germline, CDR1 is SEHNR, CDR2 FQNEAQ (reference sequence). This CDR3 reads CASSLSPGLARGEQFF. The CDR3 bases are TGTGCCAGCAGTTTATCCCCGGGACTAGCTCGGGGTGAGCAGTTCTTC.

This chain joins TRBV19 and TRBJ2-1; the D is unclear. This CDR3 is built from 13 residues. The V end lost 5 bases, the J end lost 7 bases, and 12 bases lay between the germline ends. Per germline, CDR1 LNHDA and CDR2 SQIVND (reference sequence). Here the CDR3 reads CASSVRTVNEQFF. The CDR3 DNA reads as TGTGCCAGTAGTGTCAGGACCGTTAATGAGCAGTTCTTC.

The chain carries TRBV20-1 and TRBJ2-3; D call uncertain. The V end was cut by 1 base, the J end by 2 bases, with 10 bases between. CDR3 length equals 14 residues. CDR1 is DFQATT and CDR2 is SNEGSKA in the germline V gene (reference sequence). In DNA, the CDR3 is TGCAGTGCTAGAGGACGGCGCAACACAGATACGCAGTATTTT. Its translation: CSARGRRNTDTQYF.

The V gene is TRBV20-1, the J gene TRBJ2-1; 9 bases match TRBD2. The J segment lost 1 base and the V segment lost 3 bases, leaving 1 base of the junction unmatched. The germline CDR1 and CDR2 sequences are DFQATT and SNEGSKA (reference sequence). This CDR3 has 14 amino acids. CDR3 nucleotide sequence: TGCAGTGCTAGTAGCGGGAGTTCCTACAATGAGCAGTTCTTC. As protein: CSASSGSSYNEQFF.

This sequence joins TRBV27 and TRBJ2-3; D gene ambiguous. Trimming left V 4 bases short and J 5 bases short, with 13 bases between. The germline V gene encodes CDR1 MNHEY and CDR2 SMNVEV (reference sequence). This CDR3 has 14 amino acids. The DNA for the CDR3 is TGTGCCAGCAGTTCTATGCTGTCCGAAGATACGCAGTATTTT. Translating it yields CASSSMLSEDTQYF.

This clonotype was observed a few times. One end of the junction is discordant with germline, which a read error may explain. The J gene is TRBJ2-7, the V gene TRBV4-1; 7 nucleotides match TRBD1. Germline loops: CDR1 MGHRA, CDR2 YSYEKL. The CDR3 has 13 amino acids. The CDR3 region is CASSQGSSYEQYF. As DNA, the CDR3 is TGTGCCTCCTCACAGGGGAGCTCCTACGAGCAGTACTTC.

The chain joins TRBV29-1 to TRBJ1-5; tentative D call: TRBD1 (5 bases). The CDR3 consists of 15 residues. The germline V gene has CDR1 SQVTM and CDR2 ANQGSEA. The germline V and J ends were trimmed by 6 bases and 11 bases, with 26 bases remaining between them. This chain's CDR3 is CSVVTAGAADWAQHF. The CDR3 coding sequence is TGCAGCGTCGTCACTGCCGGGGCAGCGGATTGGGCCCAGCATTTT.

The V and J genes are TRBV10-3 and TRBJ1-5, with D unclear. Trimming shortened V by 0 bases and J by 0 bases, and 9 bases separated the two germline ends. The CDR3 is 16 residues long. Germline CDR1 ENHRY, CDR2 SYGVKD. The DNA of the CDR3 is TGTGCCATCAGTGAGTCAGCCCCGTATAGCAATCAGCCCCAGCATTTT. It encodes CAISESAPYSNQPQHF.

CDR3: CASRDGQSSYNEQFF. The CDR3 DNA reads as TGTGCCAGCCGGGACGGCCAAAGCTCCTACAATGAGCAGTTCTTC. The chain employs TRBV27 and TRBJ2-1, with D perhaps assigned TRBD1 or TRBD2 (5 bases each). The germline CDR1 and CDR2 sequences are MNHEY and SMNVEV (reference sequence). Deletions cut 8 bases from V and 0 bases from J, with 14 bases between. The CDR3 covers 15 residues.

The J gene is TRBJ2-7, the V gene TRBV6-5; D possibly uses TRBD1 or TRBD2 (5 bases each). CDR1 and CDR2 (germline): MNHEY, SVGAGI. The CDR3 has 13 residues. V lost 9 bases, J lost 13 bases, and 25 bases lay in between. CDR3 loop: CASKPIGAKSVYF. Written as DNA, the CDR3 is TGTGCCAGTAAACCGATCGGGGCCAAATCTGTCTACTTC.

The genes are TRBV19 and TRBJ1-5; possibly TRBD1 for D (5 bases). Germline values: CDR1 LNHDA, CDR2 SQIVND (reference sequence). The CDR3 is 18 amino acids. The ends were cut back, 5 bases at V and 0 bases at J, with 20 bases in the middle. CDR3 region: CASSGEGVFLGSNQPQHF. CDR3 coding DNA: TGTGCCAGTAGTGGGGAAGGGGTCTTTCTGGGTAGCAATCAGCCCCAGCATTTT.